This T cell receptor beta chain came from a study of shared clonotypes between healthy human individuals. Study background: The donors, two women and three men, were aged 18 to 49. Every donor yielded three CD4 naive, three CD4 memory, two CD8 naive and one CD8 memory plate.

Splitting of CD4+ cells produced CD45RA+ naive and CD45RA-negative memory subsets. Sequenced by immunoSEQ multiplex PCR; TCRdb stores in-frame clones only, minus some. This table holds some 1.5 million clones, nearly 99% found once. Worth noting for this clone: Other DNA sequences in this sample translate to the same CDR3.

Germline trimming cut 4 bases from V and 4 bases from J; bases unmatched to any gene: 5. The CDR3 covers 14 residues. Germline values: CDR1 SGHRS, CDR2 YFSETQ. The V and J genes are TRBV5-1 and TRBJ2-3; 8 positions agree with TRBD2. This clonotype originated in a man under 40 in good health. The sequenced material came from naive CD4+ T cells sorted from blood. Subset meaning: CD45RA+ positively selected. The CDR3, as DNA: TGCGCCAGCAGCCTCGAGACTAGCGCAGATACGCAGTATTTT. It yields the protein CASSLETSADTQYF.